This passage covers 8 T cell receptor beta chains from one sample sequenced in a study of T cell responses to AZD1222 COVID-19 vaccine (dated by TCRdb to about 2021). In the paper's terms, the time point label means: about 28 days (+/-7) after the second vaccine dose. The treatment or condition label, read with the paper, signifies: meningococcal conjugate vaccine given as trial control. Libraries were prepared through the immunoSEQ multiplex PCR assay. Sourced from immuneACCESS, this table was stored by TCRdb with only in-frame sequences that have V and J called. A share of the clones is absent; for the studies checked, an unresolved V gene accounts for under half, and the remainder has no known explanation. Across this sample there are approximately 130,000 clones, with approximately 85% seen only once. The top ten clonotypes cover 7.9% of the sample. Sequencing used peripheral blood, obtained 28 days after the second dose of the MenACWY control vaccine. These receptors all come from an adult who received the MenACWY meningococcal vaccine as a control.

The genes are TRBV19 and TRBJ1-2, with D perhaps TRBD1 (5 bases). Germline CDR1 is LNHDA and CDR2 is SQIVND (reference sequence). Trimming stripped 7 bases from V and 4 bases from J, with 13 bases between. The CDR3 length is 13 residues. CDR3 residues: CASIRTTGYGYTF. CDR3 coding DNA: TGTGCCAGTATCAGGACAACTGGCTATGGCTACACCTTC. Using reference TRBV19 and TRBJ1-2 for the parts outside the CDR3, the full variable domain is DGGITQSPKYLFRKEGQNVTLSCEQNLNHDAMYWYRQDPGQGLRLIYYSQIVNDFQKGDIAEGYSVSREKKESFPLTVTSAQKNPTAFYLCASIRTTGYGYTFGSGTRLTVV.

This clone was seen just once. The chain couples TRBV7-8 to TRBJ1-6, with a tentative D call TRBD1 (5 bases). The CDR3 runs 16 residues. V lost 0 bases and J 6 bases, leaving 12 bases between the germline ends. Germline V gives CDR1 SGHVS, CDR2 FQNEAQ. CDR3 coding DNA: TGTGCCAGCAGCTTAGCGCAGGGAGGTAGTAATTCACCCCTCCACTTT. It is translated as CASSLAQGGSNSPLHF. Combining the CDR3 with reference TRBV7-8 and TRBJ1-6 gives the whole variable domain GAGVSQSPRYKVAKRGQDVALRCDPISGHVSLFWYQQALGQGPEFLTYFQNEAQLDKSGLPSDRFFAERPEGSVSTLKIQRTQQEDSAVYLCASSLAQGGSNSPLHFGNGTRLTVT.

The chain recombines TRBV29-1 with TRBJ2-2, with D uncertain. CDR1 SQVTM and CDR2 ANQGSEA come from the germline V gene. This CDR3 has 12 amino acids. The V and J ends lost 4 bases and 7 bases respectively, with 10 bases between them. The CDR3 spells CSVGGSFGELFF. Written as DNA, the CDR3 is TGCAGCGTTGGCGGTTCGTTCGGGGAGCTGTTTTTT.

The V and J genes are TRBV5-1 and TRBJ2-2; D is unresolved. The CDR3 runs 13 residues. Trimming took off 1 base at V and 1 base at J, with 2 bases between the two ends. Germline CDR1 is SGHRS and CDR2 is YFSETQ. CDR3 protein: CASSLQNTGELFF. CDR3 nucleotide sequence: TGCGCCAGCAGCTTGCAGAACACCGGGGAGCTGTTTTTT.

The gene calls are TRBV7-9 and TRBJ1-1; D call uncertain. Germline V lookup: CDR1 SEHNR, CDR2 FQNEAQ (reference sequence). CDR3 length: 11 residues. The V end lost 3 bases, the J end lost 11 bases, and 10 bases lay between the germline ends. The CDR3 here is CASSFQWQAFF. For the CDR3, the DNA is TGTGCCAGCAGCTTCCAGTGGCAGGCTTTCTTT. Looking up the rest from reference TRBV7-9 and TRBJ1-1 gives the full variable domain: DTGVSQNPRHKITKRGQNVTFRCDPISEHNRLYWYRQTLGQGPEFLTYFQNEAQLEKSRLLSDRFSAERPKGSFSTLEIQRTEQGDSAMYLCASSFQWQAFFGQGTRLTVV.

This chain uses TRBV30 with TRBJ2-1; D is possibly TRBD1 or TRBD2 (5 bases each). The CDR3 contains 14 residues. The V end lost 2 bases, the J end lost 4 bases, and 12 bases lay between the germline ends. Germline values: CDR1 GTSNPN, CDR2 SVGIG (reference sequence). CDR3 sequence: CAWSISGQYNEQFF. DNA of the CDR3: TGTGCCTGGAGTATTTCGGGGCAGTACAATGAGCAGTTCTTC. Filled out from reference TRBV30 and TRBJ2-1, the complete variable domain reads SQTIHQWPATLVQPVGSPLSLECTVEGTSNPNLYWYRQAAGRGLQLLFYSVGIGQISSEVPQNLSASRPQDRQFILSSKKLLLSDSGFYLCAWSISGQYNEQFFGPGTRLTVL.

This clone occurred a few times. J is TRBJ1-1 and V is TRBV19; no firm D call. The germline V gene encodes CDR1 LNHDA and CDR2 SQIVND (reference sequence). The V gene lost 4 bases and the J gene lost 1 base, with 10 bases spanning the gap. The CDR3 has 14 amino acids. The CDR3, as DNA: TGTGCCAGTAGTAACGGACGGAAGAACACTGAAGCTTTCTTT. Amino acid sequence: CASSNGRKNTEAFF.

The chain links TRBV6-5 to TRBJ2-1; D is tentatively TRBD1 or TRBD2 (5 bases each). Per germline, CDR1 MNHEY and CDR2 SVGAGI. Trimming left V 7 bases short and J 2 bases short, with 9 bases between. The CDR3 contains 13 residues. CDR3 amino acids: CASTGGPYNEQFF. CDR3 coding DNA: TGTGCCAGCACTGGGGGTCCCTACAATGAGCAGTTCTTC.